This T cell receptor beta chain comes out of a study of cytomegalovirus exposure and HLA in healthy donors. Study context: Some 85 million unique TCRs from HLA-typed donors were held in an early data release. Overall study results and limits: The productive fraction for most TCR beta V segments was about 87% or about 30% in an earlier analysis.

The germline V gene has CDR1 MDHEN and CDR2 SYDVKM. After removal of 4 bases from V and 8 bases from J, the junction contained 4 bases not matched to a gene. The CDR3 totals 13 residues. In the PCR, 60 Vbeta and 13 Jbeta primers were used. Sequencing was performed with immunoSEQ multiplex PCR; in TCRdb, only in-frame clones are kept and a portion is missing. Of about 120,000 clones in the sample, around 74% were seen once. This clone occurred once. Its antigen is unidentified. Source material: PBMCs. The chain recombines TRBV28 with TRBJ2-1; TRBD1 aligns across 8 bases. The receptor was derived from a man between 60 and 70 years old in good health and CMV-seropositive. CDR3 sequence reads: CASSWTGWDEQFF. The CDR3 bases are TGTGCCAGCAGTTGGACAGGGTGGGATGAGCAGTTCTTC.